Sequencing of this TCR beta chain was carried out in a study of monozygotic twins with inflammatory bowel disease. Broader study findings: TCRbeta diversity (inverse Simpson) was lower in IBD patients than in healthy co-twins.

For every donor, one blood sample of about 2.5 ml was drawn. The CDR3 totals 17 residues. The TCR libraries each used total RNA (approximately 4,000 ng per library). UMIs that had a 6-nucleotide sample barcode were put in using template switching. Using the 5' RACE reads, TCRdb records one entry per CDR3 protein without DNA. Its listing shows under 200,000 distinct CDR3 sequences. For this clonotype: Its antigen is undetermined.

The clonotype was recovered from a human donor with ulcerative colitis or Crohn's disease, or a healthy co-twin of an affected twin (not recorded which). V usage is TRBV12-3 or TRBV12-4 and J usage is TRBJ2-3; TCRdb's assignment of TRBD2 cannot be checked, as there is no DNA. Sequences were obtained from blood. The CDR3 here is CASKRLAGGPGTDTQYF.